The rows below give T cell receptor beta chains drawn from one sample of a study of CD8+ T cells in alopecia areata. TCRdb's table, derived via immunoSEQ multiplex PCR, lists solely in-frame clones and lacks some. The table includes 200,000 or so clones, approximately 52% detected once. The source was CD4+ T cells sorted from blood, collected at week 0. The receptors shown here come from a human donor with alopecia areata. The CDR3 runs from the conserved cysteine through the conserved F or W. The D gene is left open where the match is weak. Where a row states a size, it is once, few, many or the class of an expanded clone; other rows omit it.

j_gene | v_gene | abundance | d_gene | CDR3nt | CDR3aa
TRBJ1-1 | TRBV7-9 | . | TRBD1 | TGTGCCAGCAGACCAATATTGGGACAGGGGCCCCTTTTTACCACTGAAGCTTTCTTT | CASRPILGQGPLFTTEAFF
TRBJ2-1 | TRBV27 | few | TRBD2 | TGTGCCAGCAGTTTATCCTCAACGCTACGACTAGCGGGGGGCGGTGAGCAGTTCTTC | CASSLSSTLRLAGGGEQFF
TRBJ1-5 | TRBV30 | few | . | TGTGCCTGGGGCCGCGAGGGGATGTTGGGTCAGCCCCAGCATTTT | CAWGREGMLGQPQHF
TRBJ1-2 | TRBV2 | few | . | TGTGCCAGCAGTGAAGCGCGAGGGATGGACTATGGCTACACCTTC | CASSEARGMDYGYTF
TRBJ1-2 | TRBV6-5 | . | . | TGTGCCAGCAGTTACTCACAGGGATTCTATGGCTACACCTTC | CASSYSQGFYGYTF
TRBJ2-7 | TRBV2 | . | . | TGTGCCAGCAGTGATTCTCTTGGCTACGAGCAGTACTTC | CASSDSLGYEQYF
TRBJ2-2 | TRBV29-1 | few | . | TGCAGCGTTAATGGAGGGGCTGCTATCACCGGGGAGCTGTTTTTT | CSVNGGAAITGELFF
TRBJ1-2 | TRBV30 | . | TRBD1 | TGTGCCTGGGACAGGGTCGACGGCTACACCTTC | CAWDRVDGYTF
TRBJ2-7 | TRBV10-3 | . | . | TGTGCCATCAAGGGCTGGGAGAGCTACGAGCAGTACTTC | CAIKGWESYEQYF
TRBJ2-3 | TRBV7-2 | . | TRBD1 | TGTGCCAGCAGCCAGACCGGGACAGCGTCGTATACGCAGTATTTT | CASSQTGTASYTQYF
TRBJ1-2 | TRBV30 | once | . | TGTGCCTGGAGTAGAATTAACTATGGCTACACCTTC | CAWSRINYGYTF
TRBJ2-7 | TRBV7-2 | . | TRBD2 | TGTGCCAGCAGCCCTGGACTAGCGGGTCCCTCCTACGAGCAGTACTTC | CASSPGLAGPSYEQYF
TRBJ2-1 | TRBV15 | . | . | TGTGCCACCAGCTCCCCTCGGCTTGCGGAGCAGTTCTTC | CATSSPRLAEQFF
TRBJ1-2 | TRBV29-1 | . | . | TGCAGCGTCCGGTGGAGGGCAGACTATGGCTACACCTTC | CSVRWRADYGYTF
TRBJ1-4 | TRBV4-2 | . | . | TGTGCCAGCAGCCCCCGGACGGGTGCAACTAATGAAAAACTGTTTTTT | CASSPRTGATNEKLFF
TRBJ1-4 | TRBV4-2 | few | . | TGTGCCAGCAGCCAAGATCCGCCAGGGTCGCGGGAAAAACTGTTTTTT | CASSQDPPGSREKLFF
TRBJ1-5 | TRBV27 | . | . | TGTGCCAGCAGTCAGATATCCGGAGAGGGCAATCAGCCCCAGCATTTT | CASSQISGEGNQPQHF
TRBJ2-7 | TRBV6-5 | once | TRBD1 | TGTGCCAGCAGTTCTCGGGACAGGCGTGCCTACGAGCAGTACTTC | CASSSRDRRAYEQYF
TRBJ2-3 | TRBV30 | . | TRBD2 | TGTGCCTGTAGCGGGAGGCTCGGGGATACGCAGTATTTT | CACSGRLGDTQYF
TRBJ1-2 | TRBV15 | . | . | TGTGCCACCAGCAGAGACCAGGGAGCCTATGGCTACACCTTC | CATSRDQGAYGYTF
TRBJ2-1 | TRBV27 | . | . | TGTGCCAGCACCCCGGTCCGTACCAACAATGAGCAGTTCTTC | CASTPVRTNNEQFF
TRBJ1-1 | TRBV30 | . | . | TGTGCCTGGAGCTTTAGGGCCACTGAAGCTTTCTTT | CAWSFRATEAFF
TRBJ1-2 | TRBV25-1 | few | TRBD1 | TGTGCCAGCAGTGACTGGAGACAGGGGTATGGCTACACCTTC | CASSDWRQGYGYTF
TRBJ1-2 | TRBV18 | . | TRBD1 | TGTGCCAGCTCATCCGACAGGGAAGGCGGCTACACCTTC | CASSSDREGGYTF
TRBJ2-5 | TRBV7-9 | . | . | TGTGCCAGCAGCCCAACAAGCGGGTCGGAGACCCAGTACTTC | CASSPTSGSETQYF
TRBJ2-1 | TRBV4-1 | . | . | TGCGCCAGCAGCCACGAGGGACTGGTCAGCTCCTACAATGAGCAGTTCTTC | CASSHEGLVSSYNEQFF
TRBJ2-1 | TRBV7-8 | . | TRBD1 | TGTGCCAGCAGCTTAGCGGGACAGGCTAACAATGAGCAGTTCTTC | CASSLAGQANNEQFF
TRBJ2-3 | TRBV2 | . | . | TGTGCCAGCAGTGAAACTGAAACACTGACGTATTTT | CASSETETLTYF
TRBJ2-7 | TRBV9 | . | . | TGTGCCAGCAGCGTTTTCGCTCCGAGCGAGCAGTACTTC | CASSVFAPSEQYF
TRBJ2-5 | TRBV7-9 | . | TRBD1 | TGTGCCAGCAGCTGGGGACAGGAGGAGACCCAGTACTTC | CASSWGQEETQYF
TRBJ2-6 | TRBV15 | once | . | TGTGCCACCAGCAGACGGGGAACTGGGGCCAACGTCCTGACTTTC | CATSRRGTGANVLTF